The clone carrying this T cell receptor beta chain was observed a handful of times. The data stem from a study of blood T cell repertoires in COVID-19. Study-wide context: Material from acute and convalescent COVID-19 was sourced from the United States, Italy and Spain. T cells, B-cell-depleted T cells, or PBMCs provided the cDNA or gDNA that served as material.

V dropped 0 bases and J dropped 2 bases, with 8 bases sitting between them. The CDR3 extends over 14 amino acids. Looked up from germline, CDR1 is SGDLS and CDR2 is YYNGEE. The authors' processing: Quantification of nucleated cells was approximated via reference gene primer amplification. Clones were read by immunoSEQ multiplex PCR, and TCRdb kept only the in-frame ones, dropping some. That table furnishes V, J and clone size, whereas the DNA furnished D and trimming. Of around 100,000 clones in the sample, more than 65% are singletons; the top ten hold around 6.9%. The sequence was obtained from a man in his 60s with acute or convalescent COVID-19. The specimen sequenced was peripheral blood. This rearrangement joins TRBV9 to TRBJ1-2; D is uncertain. The CDR3 nucleotides read TGTGCCAGCAGCGTAGCTAGGGAGAACTATGGCTACACCTTC. This sequence encodes CASSVARENYGYTF.